These T cell receptor beta chains were read from a single sample in a study of cytomegalovirus exposure and HLA in healthy donors. Profiled with immunoSEQ multiplex PCR; TCRdb holds only in-frame clones, not every one. Altogether 100,000 to 150,000 clones are present, around 84% being singletons, with the ten largest covering 2% to 3%. The sequenced sample was PBMCs. These receptors were collected from a man over 45 in good health and CMV-seronegative. Both conserved end residues are part of each CDR3. A D gene is named only where the DNA matches it firmly. Only part of the rows carry a size: once, few, many, or a class if the clone is expanded.

CDR3nt: TGTGCCAGCAGCTTTCGCGGGGGGGTTTTGTCCAATGAGCAGTTCTTC
CDR3aa: CASSFRGGVLSNEQFF
v_gene: TRBV13
abundance: .
j_gene: TRBJ2-1
d_gene: TRBD2

CDR3nt: TGTGCCACCTGGACAGGGAAAGATAGCAATCAGCCCCAGCATTTT
CDR3aa: CATWTGKDSNQPQHF
v_gene: TRBV10-3
abundance: .
j_gene: TRBJ1-5
d_gene: TRBD1

CDR3nt: TGCGCCAGCAGCCCGGAGGCTCGAGTCCAAGAGACCCAGTACTTC
CDR3aa: CASSPEARVQETQYF
v_gene: TRBV5-1
abundance: .
j_gene: TRBJ2-5
d_gene: .

CDR3nt: TGCGCCAGCAGCCAAATCAGACAGGGCCCTCGCCTCATGAACACTGAAGCTTTCTTT
CDR3aa: CASSQIRQGPRLMNTEAFF
v_gene: TRBV4-3
abundance: .
j_gene: TRBJ1-1
d_gene: TRBD1

CDR3nt: TGTGCCAGCAGCCCGCCTAGCGATGCGCAGTATTTT
CDR3aa: CASSPPSDAQYF
v_gene: TRBV11-2
abundance: .
j_gene: TRBJ2-3
d_gene: .

CDR3nt: TGTGCCAGCAGCGTGGCAGGCAACACTGAAGCTTTCTTT
CDR3aa: CASSVAGNTEAFF
v_gene: TRBV9
abundance: once
j_gene: TRBJ1-1
d_gene: .

CDR3nt: TGCGCCAGCAGCCATGAGCTTGCCTACGAGCAGTACTTC
CDR3aa: CASSHELAYEQYF
v_gene: TRBV4-1
abundance: .
j_gene: TRBJ2-7
d_gene: .

CDR3nt: TGTGCCAGCACCTGGGGCGAGGACACTCGGGAGCAGTACTTC
CDR3aa: CASTWGEDTREQYF
v_gene: TRBV27
abundance: .
j_gene: TRBJ2-7
d_gene: .

CDR3nt: TGTGCCAGCAGAAGGCACGGAGGGAACACTGAAGCTTTCTTT
CDR3aa: CASRRHGGNTEAFF
v_gene: TRBV6-5
abundance: .
j_gene: TRBJ1-1
d_gene: .

CDR3nt: TGTGCCAGCAGCCGAACCGGGACAGGGATTCGCTACACCTTC
CDR3aa: CASSRTGTGIRYTF
v_gene: TRBV4-2
abundance: .
j_gene: TRBJ1-2
d_gene: TRBD1

CDR3nt: TGTGCCAGCAACCCCTACTCCCTCCCGACAGGGGTGAACACTGAAGCTTTCTTT
CDR3aa: CASNPYSLPTGVNTEAFF
v_gene: TRBV27
abundance: .
j_gene: TRBJ1-1
d_gene: TRBD1

CDR3nt: TGTGCCACCAGAGACCCGGGGCTAGCGGTTTACAATGAGCAGTTCTTC
CDR3aa: CATRDPGLAVYNEQFF
v_gene: TRBV15
abundance: .
j_gene: TRBJ2-1
d_gene: TRBD2

CDR3nt: TGCGCAAGCAGATCTGGGCCCTCCTACGAGCAGTACTTC
CDR3aa: CASRSGPSYEQYF
v_gene: TRBV5-1
abundance: .
j_gene: TRBJ2-7
d_gene: .

CDR3nt: TGTGCCAGCAAGACGGACAGGGGCGGTGAGCAGTTCTTC
CDR3aa: CASKTDRGGEQFF
v_gene: TRBV2
abundance: .
j_gene: TRBJ2-1
d_gene: TRBD1

CDR3nt: TGTGCCAGCAGACCTAGCGGGGGGGCAGATACGCAGTATTTT
CDR3aa: CASRPSGGADTQYF
v_gene: TRBV6-5
abundance: .
j_gene: TRBJ2-3
d_gene: TRBD2

CDR3nt: TGTGCCAGCAATGTAGAGTTGCTATCCGACTACGAGCAGTACTTC
CDR3aa: CASNVELLSDYEQYF
v_gene: TRBV21-1
abundance: .
j_gene: TRBJ2-7
d_gene: .

CDR3nt: TGCGCCAGCAGCCCGGGATCGGGCGGTTATGGCGAGCAGTACTTC
CDR3aa: CASSPGSGGYGEQYF
v_gene: TRBV5-1
abundance: .
j_gene: TRBJ2-7
d_gene: .

CDR3nt: TGTGCCAGCAGTGTGACAGGGAACATTCAGTACTTC
CDR3aa: CASSVTGNIQYF
v_gene: TRBV2
abundance: once
j_gene: TRBJ2-4
d_gene: TRBD1

CDR3nt: TGCGCCAGCAGCTTGGCCGGGGGGCGAGGAAACACCATATATTTT
CDR3aa: CASSLAGGRGNTIYF
v_gene: TRBV5-1
abundance: .
j_gene: TRBJ1-3
d_gene: .

CDR3nt: TGTGCCTGGAGGAAGGGACAGCTGACTCCTTATGGCTACACCTTC
CDR3aa: CAWRKGQLTPYGYTF
v_gene: TRBV30
abundance: .
j_gene: TRBJ1-2
d_gene: TRBD1

CDR3nt: TGTGCCACACGACTAGCCGGAACAGATACGCAGTATTTT
CDR3aa: CATRLAGTDTQYF
v_gene: TRBV5-8
abundance: .
j_gene: TRBJ2-3
d_gene: TRBD2

CDR3nt: TGCGCCAGCAGCCAAAGAGGACACGACTTCTACGAGCAGTACTTC
CDR3aa: CASSQRGHDFYEQYF
v_gene: TRBV4-3
abundance: .
j_gene: TRBJ2-7
d_gene: .

CDR3nt: TGTGCCACCAGCAGTCCGGGGAATAATCAGCCCCAGCATTTT
CDR3aa: CATSSPGNNQPQHF
v_gene: TRBV15
abundance: .
j_gene: TRBJ1-5
d_gene: .

CDR3nt: TGCGCCAGCAGCCAAGGGACAGGGGCCGACCTTTCACCCCTCCACTTT
CDR3aa: CASSQGTGADLSPLHF
v_gene: TRBV4-1
abundance: .
j_gene: TRBJ1-6
d_gene: TRBD1

CDR3nt: TGCGCCAGCAGCTTGGGGCAGGGGGCAGGCACAGATACGCAGTATTTT
CDR3aa: CASSLGQGAGTDTQYF
v_gene: TRBV5-1
abundance: .
j_gene: TRBJ2-3
d_gene: TRBD1

CDR3nt: TGTGCCAGTAGTCTTCGGGATGAGCAGTTCTTC
CDR3aa: CASSLRDEQFF
v_gene: TRBV19
abundance: .
j_gene: TRBJ2-1
d_gene: .

CDR3nt: TGTGCCAGCAGTCGACAGAGCTCCTACAATGAGCAGTTCTTC
CDR3aa: CASSRQSSYNEQFF
v_gene: TRBV6-5
abundance: few
j_gene: TRBJ2-1
d_gene: .

CDR3nt: TGTGCCAGCAGCTCCGCCTACGAGCAGTACTTC
CDR3aa: CASSSAYEQYF
v_gene: TRBV7-9
abundance: .
j_gene: TRBJ2-7
d_gene: .

CDR3nt: TGTGCCAGCAGTGAGGCTAGTGGGGCCGATACGCAGTATTTT
CDR3aa: CASSEASGADTQYF
v_gene: TRBV2
abundance: .
j_gene: TRBJ2-3
d_gene: .

CDR3nt: TGTGCCAGCAACCAGGGTACCGGGGAGCTGTTTTTT
CDR3aa: CASNQGTGELFF
v_gene: TRBV2
abundance: once
j_gene: TRBJ2-2
d_gene: .

CDR3nt: TGCAGCGTTGTTTCGACCCCAGTGGGAGATGGGGTGAACACTGAAGCTTTCTTT
CDR3aa: CSVVSTPVGDGVNTEAFF
v_gene: TRBV29-1
abundance: .
j_gene: TRBJ1-1
d_gene: .

CDR3nt: TGCGCCAGCAGCCCCGGGACAGGGAGCTATGGCTACACCTTC
CDR3aa: CASSPGTGSYGYTF
v_gene: TRBV5-1
abundance: .
j_gene: TRBJ1-2
d_gene: TRBD1

CDR3nt: TGTGCCAGCAGCTTGGCCGCGGGGGGACGCAGCTACGAGCAGTACTTC
CDR3aa: CASSLAAGGRSYEQYF
v_gene: TRBV5-4
abundance: .
j_gene: TRBJ2-7
d_gene: TRBD2

CDR3nt: TGCGCCAGCAGCCAAGATTTGAGGGAGTGGTACGAGCAGTACTTC
CDR3aa: CASSQDLREWYEQYF
v_gene: TRBV4-1
abundance: .
j_gene: TRBJ2-7
d_gene: .

CDR3nt: TGTGCCAGCAGCACCTGGACAGGCGATGGCTACACCTTC
CDR3aa: CASSTWTGDGYTF
v_gene: TRBV9
abundance: .
j_gene: TRBJ1-2
d_gene: TRBD1

CDR3nt: TGTGCCAGCAGCTTAGGGCGGGGGATGAGGGGAAACACCATATATTTT
CDR3aa: CASSLGRGMRGNTIYF
v_gene: TRBV7-8
abundance: .
j_gene: TRBJ1-3
d_gene: .

CDR3nt: TGTGCCAGCAGTGATCGGGATTATAGCAATCAGCCCCAGCATTTT
CDR3aa: CASSDRDYSNQPQHF
v_gene: TRBV2
abundance: .
j_gene: TRBJ1-5
d_gene: .

CDR3nt: TGTGCCAGCAGCTCCCGACAGGGAGGCACTGAAGCTTTCTTT
CDR3aa: CASSSRQGGTEAFF
v_gene: TRBV5-4
abundance: .
j_gene: TRBJ1-1
d_gene: TRBD1

CDR3nt: TGTGCCAGCAGCTTCCGGGGGGCAGATACGCAGTATTTT
CDR3aa: CASSFRGADTQYF
v_gene: TRBV7-9
abundance: few
j_gene: TRBJ2-3
d_gene: TRBD2

CDR3nt: TGTGCCAGCAGCTCGGGGACAGGGGCTGCGGAGCAGTACTTC
CDR3aa: CASSSGTGAAEQYF
v_gene: TRBV9
abundance: few
j_gene: TRBJ2-7
d_gene: TRBD1

CDR3nt: TGTGCCAGCAGCGTTCTGGCGGGGGGCACCTTCAACAATGAGCAGTTCTTC
CDR3aa: CASSVLAGGTFNNEQFF
v_gene: TRBV9
abundance: .
j_gene: TRBJ2-1
d_gene: TRBD2

CDR3nt: TGTGCCAGTAGTTTTGTGGGCAACTCTGGAAACACCATATATTTT
CDR3aa: CASSFVGNSGNTIYF
v_gene: TRBV19
abundance: .
j_gene: TRBJ1-3
d_gene: .

CDR3nt: TGTGCCAGCAGCTTTCTAGGTTTGGTCAAAAACATTCAGTACTTC
CDR3aa: CASSFLGLVKNIQYF
v_gene: TRBV7-2
abundance: .
j_gene: TRBJ2-4
d_gene: .

CDR3nt: TGTGCCAGCAGTACAGGGGTCCTTGGAGCTTTCTTT
CDR3aa: CASSTGVLGAFF
v_gene: TRBV6-1
abundance: .
j_gene: TRBJ1-1
d_gene: TRBD1

CDR3nt: TGTGCCAGTAGTAGCGGGGCAGTCCGCACAGATACGCAGTATTTT
CDR3aa: CASSSGAVRTDTQYF
v_gene: TRBV19
abundance: .
j_gene: TRBJ2-3
d_gene: .

CDR3nt: TGTGCCAGTAGTGCGCAGGGCGGCATGAACACTGAAGCTTTCTTT
CDR3aa: CASSAQGGMNTEAFF
v_gene: TRBV19
abundance: .
j_gene: TRBJ1-1
d_gene: .

CDR3nt: TGTGCCAGCAGCCACCCGGAGACAGACAGCACCATATATTTT
CDR3aa: CASSHPETDSTIYF
v_gene: TRBV4-2
abundance: once
j_gene: TRBJ1-3
d_gene: .